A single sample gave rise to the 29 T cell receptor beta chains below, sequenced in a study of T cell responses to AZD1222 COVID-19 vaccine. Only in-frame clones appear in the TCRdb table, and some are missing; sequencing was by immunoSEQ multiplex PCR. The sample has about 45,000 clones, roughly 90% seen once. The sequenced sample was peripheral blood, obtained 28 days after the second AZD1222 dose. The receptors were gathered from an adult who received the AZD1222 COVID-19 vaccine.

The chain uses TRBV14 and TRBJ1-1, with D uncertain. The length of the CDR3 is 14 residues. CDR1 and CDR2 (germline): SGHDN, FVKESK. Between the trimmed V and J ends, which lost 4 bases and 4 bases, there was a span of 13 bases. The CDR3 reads CASSLIAGTTEAFF. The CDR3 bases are TGTGCCAGCAGCCTAATCGCAGGAACCACTGAAGCTTTCTTT.

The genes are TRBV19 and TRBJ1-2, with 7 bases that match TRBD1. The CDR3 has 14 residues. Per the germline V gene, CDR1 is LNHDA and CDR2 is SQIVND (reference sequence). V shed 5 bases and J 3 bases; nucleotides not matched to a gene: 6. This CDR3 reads CASSLTGQHYGYTF. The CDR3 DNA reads TGTGCCAGTAGTTTGACAGGGCAACACTATGGCTACACCTTC.

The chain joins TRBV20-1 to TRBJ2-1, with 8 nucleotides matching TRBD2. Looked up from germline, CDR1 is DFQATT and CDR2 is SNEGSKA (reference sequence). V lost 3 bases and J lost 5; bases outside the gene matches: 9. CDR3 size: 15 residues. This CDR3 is CSASDTGLGDNEQFF. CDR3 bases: TGCAGTGCTAGTGACACGGGACTAGGGGACAATGAGCAGTTCTTC.

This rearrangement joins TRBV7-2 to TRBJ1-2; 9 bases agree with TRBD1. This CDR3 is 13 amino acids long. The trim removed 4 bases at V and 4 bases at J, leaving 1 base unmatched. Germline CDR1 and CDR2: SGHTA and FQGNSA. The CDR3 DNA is TGTGCCAGCAGCTCGGACAGGGGCTATGGCTACACCTTC. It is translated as CASSSDRGYGYTF.

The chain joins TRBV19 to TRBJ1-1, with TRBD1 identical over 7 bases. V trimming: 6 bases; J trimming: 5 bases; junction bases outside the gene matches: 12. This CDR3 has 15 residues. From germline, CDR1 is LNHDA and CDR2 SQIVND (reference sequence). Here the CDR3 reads CASRKIGGARTEAFF. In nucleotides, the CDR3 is TGTGCCAGTAGGAAGATAGGGGGCGCGAGGACTGAAGCTTTCTTT.

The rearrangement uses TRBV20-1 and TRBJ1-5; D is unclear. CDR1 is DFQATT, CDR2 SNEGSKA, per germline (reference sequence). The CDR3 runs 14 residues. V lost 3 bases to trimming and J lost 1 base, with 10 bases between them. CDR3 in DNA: TGCAGTGCTAGTAGTGGGCAGAGCAATCAGCCCCAGCATTTT. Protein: CSASSGQSNQPQHF.

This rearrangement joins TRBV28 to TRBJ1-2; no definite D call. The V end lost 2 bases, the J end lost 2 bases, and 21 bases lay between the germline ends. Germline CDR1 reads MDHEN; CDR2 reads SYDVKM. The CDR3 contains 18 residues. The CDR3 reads CASSLTVAVVLVNYGYTF. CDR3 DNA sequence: TGTGCCAGCAGTTTAACGGTCGCTGTGGTCTTGGTCAACTATGGCTACACCTTC.

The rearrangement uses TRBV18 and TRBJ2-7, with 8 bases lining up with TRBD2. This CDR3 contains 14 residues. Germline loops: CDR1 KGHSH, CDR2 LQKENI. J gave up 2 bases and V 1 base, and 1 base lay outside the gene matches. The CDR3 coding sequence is TGTGCCAGCTCACCACAGCGGGAGCCCTACGAGCAGTACTTC. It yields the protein CASSPQREPYEQYF.

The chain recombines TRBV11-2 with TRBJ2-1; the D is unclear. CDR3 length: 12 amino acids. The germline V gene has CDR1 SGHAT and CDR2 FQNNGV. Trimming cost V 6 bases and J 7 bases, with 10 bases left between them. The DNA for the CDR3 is TGTGCCAGCAGTCGGCCGGTGAATGAGCAGTTCTTC. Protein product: CASSRPVNEQFF. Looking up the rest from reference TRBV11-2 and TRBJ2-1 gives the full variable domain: EAGVAQSPRYKIIEKRQSVAFWCNPISGHATLYWYQQILGQGPKLLIQFQNNGVVDDSQLPKDRFSAERLKGVDSTLKIQPAKLEDSAVYLCASSRPVNEQFFGPGTRLTVL.

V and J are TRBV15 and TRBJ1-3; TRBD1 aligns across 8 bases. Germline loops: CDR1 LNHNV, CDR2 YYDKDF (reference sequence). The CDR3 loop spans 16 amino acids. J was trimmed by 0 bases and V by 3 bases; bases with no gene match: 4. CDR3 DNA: TGTGCCACCAGCAGCGGACAGGGACTCTCTGGAAACACCATATATTTT. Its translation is CATSSGQGLSGNTIYF.

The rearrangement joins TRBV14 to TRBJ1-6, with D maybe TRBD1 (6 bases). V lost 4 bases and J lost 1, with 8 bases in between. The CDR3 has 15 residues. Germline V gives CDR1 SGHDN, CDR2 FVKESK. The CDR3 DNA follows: TGTGCCAGCAGCCTTGGACAGTCCTATAATTCACCCCTCCACTTT. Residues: CASSLGQSYNSPLHF.

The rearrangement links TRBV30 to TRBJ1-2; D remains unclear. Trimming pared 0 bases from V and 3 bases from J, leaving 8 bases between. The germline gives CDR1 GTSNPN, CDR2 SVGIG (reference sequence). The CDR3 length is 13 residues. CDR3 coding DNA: TGTGCCTGGAGTGTGGACGCCTACTATGGCTACACCTTC. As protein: CAWSVDAYYGYTF.

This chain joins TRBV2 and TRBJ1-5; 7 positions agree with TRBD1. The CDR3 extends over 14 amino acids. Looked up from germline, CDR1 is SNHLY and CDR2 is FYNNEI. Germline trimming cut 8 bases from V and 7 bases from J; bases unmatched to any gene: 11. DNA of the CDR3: TGTGCCAGCGACGGGACAGCTCTTCGGCAGCCCCAGCATTTT. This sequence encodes CASDGTALRQPQHF. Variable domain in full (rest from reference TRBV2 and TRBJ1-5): EPEVTQTPSHQVTQMGQEVILRCVPISNHLYFYWYRQILGQKVEFLVSFYNNEISEKSEIFDDQFSVERPDGSNFTLKIRSTKLEDSAMYFCASDGTALRQPQHFGDGTRLSIL.

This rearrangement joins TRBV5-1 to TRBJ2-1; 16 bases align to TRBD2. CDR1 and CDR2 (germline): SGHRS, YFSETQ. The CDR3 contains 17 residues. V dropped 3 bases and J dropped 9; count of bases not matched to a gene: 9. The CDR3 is CASSSGTSGRVPTEQFF. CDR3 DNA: TGCGCCAGCAGCTCTGGGACTAGCGGGAGGGTACCTACTGAGCAGTTCTTC.

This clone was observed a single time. The DNA for the CDR3 is TGTGCCAGCAGGGACAGGGGGAGGGAGACCCAGTACTTC. It encodes CASRDRGRETQYF. The genes are TRBV6-5 and TRBJ2-5, with TRBD1 matching over 10 bases. V lost 6 bases to trimming and J lost 5 bases; unmatched junction nucleotides: 3. This CDR3 has 13 residues. Germline V CDR1 and CDR2: MNHEY, SVGAGI.

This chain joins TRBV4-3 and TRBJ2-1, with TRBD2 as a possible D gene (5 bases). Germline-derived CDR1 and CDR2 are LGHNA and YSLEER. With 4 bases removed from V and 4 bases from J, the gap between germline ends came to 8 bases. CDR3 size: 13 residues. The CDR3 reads CASSPPGYNEQFF. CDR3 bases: TGCGCCAGCAGCCCCCCGGGGTACAATGAGCAGTTCTTC.

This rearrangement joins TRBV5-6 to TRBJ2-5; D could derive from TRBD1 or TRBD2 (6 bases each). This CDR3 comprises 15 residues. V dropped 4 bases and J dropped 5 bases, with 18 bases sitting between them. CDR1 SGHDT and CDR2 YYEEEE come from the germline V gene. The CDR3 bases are TGTGCCAGCAGCAGACAAGGAGGGCAGGGGGAGACCCAGTACTTC. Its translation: CASSRQGGQGETQYF.

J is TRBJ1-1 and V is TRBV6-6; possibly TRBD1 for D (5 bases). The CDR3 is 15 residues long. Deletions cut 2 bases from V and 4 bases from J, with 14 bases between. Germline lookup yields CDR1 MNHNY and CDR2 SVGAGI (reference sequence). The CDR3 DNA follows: TGTGCCAGCAGTTACGATGGGGCTGAGGGCACTGAAGCTTTCTTT. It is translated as CASSYDGAEGTEAFF.

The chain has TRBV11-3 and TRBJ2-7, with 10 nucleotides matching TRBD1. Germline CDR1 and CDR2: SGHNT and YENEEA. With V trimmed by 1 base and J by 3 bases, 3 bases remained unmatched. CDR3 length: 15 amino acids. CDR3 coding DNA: TGTGCCAGCAGCTTAGGACAGGGGGCGATCTACGAGCAGTACTTC. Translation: CASSLGQGAIYEQYF.

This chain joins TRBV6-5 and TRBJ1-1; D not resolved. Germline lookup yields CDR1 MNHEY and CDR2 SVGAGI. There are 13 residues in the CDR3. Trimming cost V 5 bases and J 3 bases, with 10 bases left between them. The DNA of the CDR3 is TGTGCCAGCAGTCGAAGGATGGACACTGAAGCTTTCTTT. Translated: CASSRRMDTEAFF.

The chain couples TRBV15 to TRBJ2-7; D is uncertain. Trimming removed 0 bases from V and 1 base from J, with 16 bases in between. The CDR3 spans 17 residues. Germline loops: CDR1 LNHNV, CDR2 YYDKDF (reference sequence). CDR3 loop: CATSRDRMRLMSYEQYF. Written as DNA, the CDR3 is TGTGCCACCAGCAGAGATCGTATGCGTCTGATGTCCTACGAGCAGTACTTC.

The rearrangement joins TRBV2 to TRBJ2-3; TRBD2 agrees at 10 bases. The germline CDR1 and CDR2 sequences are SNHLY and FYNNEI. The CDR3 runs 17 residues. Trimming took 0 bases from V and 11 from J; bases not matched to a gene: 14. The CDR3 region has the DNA TGTGCCAGCAGTGAAGCTGGTAGCGGGAGGTTAAGGGTGTGGCAGTATTTT. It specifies CASSEAGSGRLRVWQYF.

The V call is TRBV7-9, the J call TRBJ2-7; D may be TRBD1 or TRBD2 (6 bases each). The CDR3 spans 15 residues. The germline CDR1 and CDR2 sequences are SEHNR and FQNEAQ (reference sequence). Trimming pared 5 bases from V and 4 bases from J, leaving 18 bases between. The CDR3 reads CASSPRNTGRYEQYF. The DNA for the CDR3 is TGTGCCAGCAGCCCAAGGAACACAGGGAGGTACGAGCAGTACTTC.

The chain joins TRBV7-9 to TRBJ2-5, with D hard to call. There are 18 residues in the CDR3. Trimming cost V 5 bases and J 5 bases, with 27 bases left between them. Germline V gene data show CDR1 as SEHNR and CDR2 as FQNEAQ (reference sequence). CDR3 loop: CASSPPRGVLARSETQYF. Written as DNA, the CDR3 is TGTGCCAGCAGCCCGCCCCGCGGAGTCCTTGCACGCTCGGAGACCCAGTACTTC.

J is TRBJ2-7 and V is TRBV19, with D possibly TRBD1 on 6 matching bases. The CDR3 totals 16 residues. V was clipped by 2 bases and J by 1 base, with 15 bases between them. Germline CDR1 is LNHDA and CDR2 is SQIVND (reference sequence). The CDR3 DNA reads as TGTGCCAGTAGTATATCTACAGGGACCCCTTCCTACGAGCAGTACTTC. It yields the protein CASSISTGTPSYEQYF.

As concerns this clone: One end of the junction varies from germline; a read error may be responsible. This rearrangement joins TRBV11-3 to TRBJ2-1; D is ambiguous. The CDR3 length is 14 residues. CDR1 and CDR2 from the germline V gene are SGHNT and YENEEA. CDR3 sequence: CASSVEDSTNEQFF. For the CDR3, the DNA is TGTGCCAGCAGCGTAGAGGATTCTACCAATGAGCAGTTCTTC. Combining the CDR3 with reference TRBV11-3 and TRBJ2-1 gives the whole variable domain EAGVVQSPRYKIIEKKQPVAFWCNPISGHNTLYWYLQNLGQGPELLIRYENEEAVDDSQLPKDRFSAERLKGVDSTLKIQPAELGDSAVYLCASSVEDSTNEQFFGPGTRLTVL.

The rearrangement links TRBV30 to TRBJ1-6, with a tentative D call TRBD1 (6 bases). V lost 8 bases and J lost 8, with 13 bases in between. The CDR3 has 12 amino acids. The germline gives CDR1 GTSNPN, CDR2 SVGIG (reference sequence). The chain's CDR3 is CAANRVDSPLHF. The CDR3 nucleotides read TGTGCCGCAAACAGGGTGGATTCACCCCTCCACTTT.

The CDR3 loop reads CAWGSGYEQYF. The CDR3 DNA follows: TGTGCCTGGGGAAGTGGGTACGAGCAGTACTTC. V usage is TRBV30 and J usage is TRBJ2-7, with no clear D. Germline assignment: CDR1 GTSNPN and CDR2 SVGIG (reference sequence). This CDR3 contains 11 residues. V was clipped by 5 bases and J by 4 bases, with 9 bases between them. Full variable domain (rest looked up from reference TRBV30 and TRBJ2-7): SQTIHQWPATLVQPVGSPLSLECTVEGTSNPNLYWYRQAAGRGLQLLFYSVGIGQISSEVPQNLSASRPQDRQFILSSKKLLLSDSGFYLCAWGSGYEQYFGPGTRLTVT.

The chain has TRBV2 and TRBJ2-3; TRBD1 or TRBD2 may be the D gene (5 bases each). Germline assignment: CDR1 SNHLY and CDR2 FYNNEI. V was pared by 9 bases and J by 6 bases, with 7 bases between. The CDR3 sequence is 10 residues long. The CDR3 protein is CARRGDTQYF. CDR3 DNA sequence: TGTGCCAGGAGGGGCGATACGCAGTATTTT.